Following are 3 T cell receptor beta chains from one sample sequenced in a study of blood T cell repertoires in COVID-19. Produced via immunoSEQ multiplex PCR; TCRdb's table is partial and in-frame only. The sample consists of about 170,000 clones, 86% of them appearing once. The sequencing sample was made of peripheral blood. These receptor sequences come from a woman aged 55 to 70 with COVID-19, enrolled during active disease.

The rearrangement uses TRBV6-5 and TRBJ1-2; 8 bases match TRBD1. Per the germline V gene, CDR1 is MNHEY and CDR2 is SVGAGI. The trim removed 7 bases at V and 4 bases at J, leaving 8 bases unmatched. The CDR3 consists of 14 residues. The CDR3 sequence is CASTPGQDRYGYTF. The CDR3 nucleotides are TGTGCCAGCACCCCGGGACAGGATCGCTATGGCTACACCTTC.

The rearrangement uses TRBV5-6 and TRBJ2-7, with 7 bases identical to TRBD2. The V gene end was trimmed by 4 bases and the J gene end by 6 bases; junction bases not matched to a gene: 16. Germline CDR1 is SGHDT and CDR2 is YYEEEE. The CDR3 spans 16 residues. CDR3 sequence reads: CASSEWAGALVSEQYF. The CDR3, as DNA: TGTGCCAGCAGCGAGTGGGCGGGAGCCCTAGTAAGCGAGCAGTACTTC.

The chain employs TRBV6-4 and TRBJ2-7; a possible D gene is TRBD1 (6 bases). V gave up 2 bases and J gave up 1 base, with 12 bases separating them. CDR1 is MRHNA, CDR2 SNTAGT, per germline. The CDR3 extends over 15 amino acids. CDR3 region: CASSDRRTESYEQYF. CDR3 nucleotide sequence: TGTGCCAGCAGTGACAGAAGGACAGAGTCCTACGAGCAGTACTTC.